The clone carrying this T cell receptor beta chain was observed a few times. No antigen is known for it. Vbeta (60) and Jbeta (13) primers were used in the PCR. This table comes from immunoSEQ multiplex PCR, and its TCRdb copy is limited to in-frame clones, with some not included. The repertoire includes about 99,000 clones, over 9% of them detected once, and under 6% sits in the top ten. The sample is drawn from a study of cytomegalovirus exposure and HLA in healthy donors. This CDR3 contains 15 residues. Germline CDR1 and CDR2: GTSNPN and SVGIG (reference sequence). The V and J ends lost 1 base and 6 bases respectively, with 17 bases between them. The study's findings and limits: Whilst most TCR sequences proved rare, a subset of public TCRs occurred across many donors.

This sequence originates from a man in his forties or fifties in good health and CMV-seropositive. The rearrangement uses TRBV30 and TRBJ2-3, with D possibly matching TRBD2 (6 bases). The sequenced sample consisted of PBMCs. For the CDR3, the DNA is TGTGCCTGGAGTGAGTATCTCCTCCGGGAGGATACGCAGTATTTT. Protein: CAWSEYLLREDTQYF.